Listed here is a single T cell receptor beta chain. What it binds is not known. CDR3 length: 15 amino acids. The ends lost 10 bases at V and 5 bases at J; junction bases unmatched: 12. Germline CDR1 MNHEY, CDR2 SVGAGI. The data were produced by immunoSEQ multiplex PCR, yet TCRdb's version contains in-frame clones alone and is incomplete. The table shows over 45,000 clones, with more than 60% occurring only once. This sample stems from a study of T cell responses to AZD1222 COVID-19 vaccine. Regarding the study as a whole: Spike-specific TCR repertoires showed rising breadth and depth after two AZD1222 doses. Regions left unmutated in variants are reportedly the target of nearly half of spike-specific TCRs.

This receptor was obtained from an adult in good health. Material: peripheral blood, obtained on day 0 of AZD1222 vaccination. The chain carries TRBV6-5 and TRBJ2-1; 9 bases line up with TRBD1. CDR3 nucleotide sequence: TGTGCCACCCACGGGTGGGACAGGGATCACAATGAGCAGTTCTTC. It encodes CATHGWDRDHNEQFF.